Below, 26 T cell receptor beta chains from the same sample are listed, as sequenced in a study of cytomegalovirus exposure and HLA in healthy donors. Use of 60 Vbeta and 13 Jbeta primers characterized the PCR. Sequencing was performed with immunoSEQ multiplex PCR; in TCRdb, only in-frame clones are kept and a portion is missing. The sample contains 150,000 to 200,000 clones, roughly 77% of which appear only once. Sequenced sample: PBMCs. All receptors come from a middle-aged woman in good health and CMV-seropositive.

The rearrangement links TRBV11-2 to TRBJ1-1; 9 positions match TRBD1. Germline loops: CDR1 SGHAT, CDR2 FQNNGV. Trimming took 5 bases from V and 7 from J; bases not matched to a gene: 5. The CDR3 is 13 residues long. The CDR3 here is CASSPQGAVEAFF. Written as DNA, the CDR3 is TGTGCCAGCAGCCCACAGGGGGCAGTTGAAGCTTTCTTT.

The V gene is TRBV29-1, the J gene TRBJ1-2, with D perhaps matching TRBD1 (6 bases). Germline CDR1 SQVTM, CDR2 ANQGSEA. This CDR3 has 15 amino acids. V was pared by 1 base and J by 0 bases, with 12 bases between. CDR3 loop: CSVEVTGLTNYGYTF. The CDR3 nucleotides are TGCAGCGTTGAAGTCACAGGGTTGACTAACTATGGCTACACCTTC.

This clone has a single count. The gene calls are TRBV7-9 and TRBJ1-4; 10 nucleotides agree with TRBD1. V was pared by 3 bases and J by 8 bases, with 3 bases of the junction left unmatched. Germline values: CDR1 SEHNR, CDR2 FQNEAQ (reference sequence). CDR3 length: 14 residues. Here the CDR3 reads CASSLGQGMEKLFF. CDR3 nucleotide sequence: TGTGCCAGCAGCTTGGGACAGGGGATGGAAAAACTGTTTTTT. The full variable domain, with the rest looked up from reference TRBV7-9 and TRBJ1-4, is DTGVSQNPRHKITKRGQNVTFRCDPISEHNRLYWYRQTLGQGPEFLTYFQNEAQLEKSRLLSDRFSAERPKGSFSTLEIQRTEQGDSAMYLCASSLGQGMEKLFFGSGTQLSVL.

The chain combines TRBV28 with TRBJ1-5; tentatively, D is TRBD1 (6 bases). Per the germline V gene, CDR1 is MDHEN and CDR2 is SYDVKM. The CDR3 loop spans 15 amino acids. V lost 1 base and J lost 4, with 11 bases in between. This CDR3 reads CASSLLGTRNQPQHF. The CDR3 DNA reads TGTGCCAGCAGTTTATTAGGGACACGGAATCAGCCCCAGCATTTT.

In nucleotides, the CDR3 is TGTGCCAGCAGCAAGGCCAATGGACAGGGGGAGTGGGGCTACACCTTC. Residues: CASSKANGQGEWGYTF. The V call is TRBV21-1, the J call TRBJ1-2; TRBD1, the D gene given by the table, was not confirmed from the DNA. TRBV21-1 constitutes a pseudogene. This CDR3 has 16 residues.

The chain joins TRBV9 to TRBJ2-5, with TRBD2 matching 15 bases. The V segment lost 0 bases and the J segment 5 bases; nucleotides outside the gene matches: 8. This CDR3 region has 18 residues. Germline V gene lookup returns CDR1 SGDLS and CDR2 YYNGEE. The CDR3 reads CASSVGGLAGGGAETQYF. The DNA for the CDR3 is TGTGCCAGCAGCGTAGGGGGACTAGCGGGAGGAGGTGCTGAGACCCAGTACTTC.

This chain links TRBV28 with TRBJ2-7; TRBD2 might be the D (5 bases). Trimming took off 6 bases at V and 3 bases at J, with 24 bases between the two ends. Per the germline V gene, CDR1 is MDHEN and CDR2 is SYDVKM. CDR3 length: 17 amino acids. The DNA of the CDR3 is TGTGCCAGCAGCACCAACCACATTAGCGAGACCGGCTACGAGCAGTACTTC. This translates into CASSTNHISETGYEQYF.

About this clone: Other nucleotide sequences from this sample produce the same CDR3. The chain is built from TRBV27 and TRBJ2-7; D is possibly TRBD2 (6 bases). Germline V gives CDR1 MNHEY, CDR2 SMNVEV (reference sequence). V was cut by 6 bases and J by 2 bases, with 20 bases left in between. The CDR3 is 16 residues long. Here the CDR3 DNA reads TGTGCCAGCAGGCAACCCGGGACGGGGGAGGCCTACGAGCAGTACTTC. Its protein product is CASRQPGTGEAYEQYF.

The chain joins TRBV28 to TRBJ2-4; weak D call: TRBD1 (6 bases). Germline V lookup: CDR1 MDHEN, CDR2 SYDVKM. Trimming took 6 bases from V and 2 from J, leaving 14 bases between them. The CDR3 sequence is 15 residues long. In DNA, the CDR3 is TGTGCCAGCAGGATCCCTCAGGGGTCCAAAAACATTCAGTACTTC. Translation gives CASRIPQGSKNIQYF.

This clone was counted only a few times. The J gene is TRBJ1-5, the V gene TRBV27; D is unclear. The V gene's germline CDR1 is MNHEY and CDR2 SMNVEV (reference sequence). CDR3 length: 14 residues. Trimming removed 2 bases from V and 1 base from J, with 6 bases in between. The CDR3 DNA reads TGTGCCAGCAGTTTAGGAGTCAGCAATCAGCCCCAGCATTTT. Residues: CASSLGVSNQPQHF.

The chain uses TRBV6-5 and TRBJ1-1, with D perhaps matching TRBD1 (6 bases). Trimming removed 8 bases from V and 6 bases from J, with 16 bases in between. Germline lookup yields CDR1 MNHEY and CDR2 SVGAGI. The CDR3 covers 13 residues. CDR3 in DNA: TGTGCCAGCTGTCTACAGGGAACCGCTGAAGCTTTCTTT. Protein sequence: CASCLQGTAEAFF.

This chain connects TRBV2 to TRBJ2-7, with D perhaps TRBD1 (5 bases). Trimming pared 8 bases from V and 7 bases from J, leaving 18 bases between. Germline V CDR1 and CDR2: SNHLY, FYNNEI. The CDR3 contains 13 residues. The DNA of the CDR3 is TGTGCCAGCTTCCTTATAGGCCCAGGGGAGCAGTACTTC. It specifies CASFLIGPGEQYF.

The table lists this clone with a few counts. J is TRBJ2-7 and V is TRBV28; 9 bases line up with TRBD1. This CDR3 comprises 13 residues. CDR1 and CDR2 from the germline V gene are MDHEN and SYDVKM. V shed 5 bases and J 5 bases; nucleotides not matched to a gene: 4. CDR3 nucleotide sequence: TGTGCCAGCAGTAGGGACAGGGTTGACGAGCAGTACTTC. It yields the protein CASSRDRVDEQYF.

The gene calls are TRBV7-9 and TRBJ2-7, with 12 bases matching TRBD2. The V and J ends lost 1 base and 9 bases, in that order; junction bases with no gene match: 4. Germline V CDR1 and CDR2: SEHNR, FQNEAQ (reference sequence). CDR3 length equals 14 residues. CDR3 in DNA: TGTGCCAGCAGCTTAGGACTAGCGGGAGTGGTGCAGTACTTC. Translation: CASSLGLAGVVQYF. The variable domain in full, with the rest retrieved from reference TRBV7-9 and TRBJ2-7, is DTGVSQNPRHKITKRGQNVTFRCDPISEHNRLYWYRQTLGQGPEFLTYFQNEAQLEKSRLLSDRFSAERPKGSFSTLEIQRTEQGDSAMYLCASSLGLAGVVQYFGPGTRLTVT.

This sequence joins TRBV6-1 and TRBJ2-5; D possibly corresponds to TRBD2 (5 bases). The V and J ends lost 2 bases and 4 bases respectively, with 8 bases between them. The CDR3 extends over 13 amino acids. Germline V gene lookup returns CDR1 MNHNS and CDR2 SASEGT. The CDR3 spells CASSETRAETQYF. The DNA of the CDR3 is TGTGCCAGCAGTGAAACTAGGGCAGAGACCCAGTACTTC.

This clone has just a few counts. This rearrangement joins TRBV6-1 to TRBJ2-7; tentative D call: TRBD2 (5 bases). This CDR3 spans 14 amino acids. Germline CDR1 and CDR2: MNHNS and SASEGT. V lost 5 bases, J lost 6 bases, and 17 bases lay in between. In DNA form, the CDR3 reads TGTGCCAGCAGTTCTCACCACGGCGGGTTCGAGCAGTACTTC. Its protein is CASSSHHGGFEQYF.

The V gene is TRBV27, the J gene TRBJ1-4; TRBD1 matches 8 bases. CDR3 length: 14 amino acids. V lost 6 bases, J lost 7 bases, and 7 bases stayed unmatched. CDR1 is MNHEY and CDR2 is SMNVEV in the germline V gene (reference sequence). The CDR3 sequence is CASRRQGASEKLFF. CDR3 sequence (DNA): TGTGCCAGCAGGCGGCAGGGGGCGTCTGAAAAACTGTTTTTT. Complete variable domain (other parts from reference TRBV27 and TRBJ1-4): EAQVTQNPRYLITVTGKKLTVTCSQNMNHEYMSWYRQDPGLGLRQIYYSMNVEVTDKGDVPEGYKVSRKEKRNFPLILESPSPNQTSLYFCASRRQGASEKLFFGSGTQLSVL.

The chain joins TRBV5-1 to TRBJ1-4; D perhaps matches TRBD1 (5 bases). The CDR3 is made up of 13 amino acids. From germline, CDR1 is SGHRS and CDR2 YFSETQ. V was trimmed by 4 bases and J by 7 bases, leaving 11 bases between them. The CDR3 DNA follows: TGCGCCAGCAGCCTGACAGTAGGTGAAAAACTGTTTTTT. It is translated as CASSLTVGEKLFF.

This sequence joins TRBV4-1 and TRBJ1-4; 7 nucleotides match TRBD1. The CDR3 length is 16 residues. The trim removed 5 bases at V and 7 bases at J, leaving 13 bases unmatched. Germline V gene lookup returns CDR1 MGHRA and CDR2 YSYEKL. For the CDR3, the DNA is TGCGCCAGCAGCTTACGTTCCAGGGGGATCGTTGAAAAACTGTTTTTT. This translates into CASSLRSRGIVEKLFF.

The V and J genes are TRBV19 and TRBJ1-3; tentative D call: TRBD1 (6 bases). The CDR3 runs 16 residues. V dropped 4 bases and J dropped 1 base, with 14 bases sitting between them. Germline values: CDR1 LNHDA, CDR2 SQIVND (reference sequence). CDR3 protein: CASSTYITGSGNTIYF. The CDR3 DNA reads TGTGCCAGTAGTACGTATATCACAGGGTCTGGAAACACCATATATTTT.

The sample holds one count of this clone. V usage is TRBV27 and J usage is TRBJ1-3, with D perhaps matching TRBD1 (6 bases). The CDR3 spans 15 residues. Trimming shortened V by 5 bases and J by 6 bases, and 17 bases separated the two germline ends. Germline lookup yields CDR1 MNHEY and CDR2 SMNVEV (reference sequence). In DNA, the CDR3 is TGTGCCAGCAGTCCCAGAACAGGGTGGGAAAACACCATATATTTT. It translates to CASSPRTGWENTIYF.

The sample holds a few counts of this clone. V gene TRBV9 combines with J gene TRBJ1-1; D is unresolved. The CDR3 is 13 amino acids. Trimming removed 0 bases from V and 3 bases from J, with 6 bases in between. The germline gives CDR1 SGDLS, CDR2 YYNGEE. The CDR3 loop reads CASSVGPDTEAFF. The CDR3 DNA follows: TGTGCCAGCAGCGTAGGGCCAGACACTGAAGCTTTCTTT.

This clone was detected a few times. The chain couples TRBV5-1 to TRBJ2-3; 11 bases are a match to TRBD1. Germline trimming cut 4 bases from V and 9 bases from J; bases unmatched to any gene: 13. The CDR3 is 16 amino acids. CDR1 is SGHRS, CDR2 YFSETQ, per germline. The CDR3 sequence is CASSPGQGGSLETQYF. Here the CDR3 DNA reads TGCGCCAGCAGCCCGGGACAGGGGGGATCTTTAGAAACGCAGTATTTT.

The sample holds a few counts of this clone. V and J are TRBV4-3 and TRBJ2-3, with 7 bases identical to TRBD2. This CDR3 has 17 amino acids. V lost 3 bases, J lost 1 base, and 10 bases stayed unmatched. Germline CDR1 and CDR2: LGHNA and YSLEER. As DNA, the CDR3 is TGCGCCAGCAGCCAGACTCGAGATGGGAGGGGCACAGATACGCAGTATTTT. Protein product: CASSQTRDGRGTDTQYF.

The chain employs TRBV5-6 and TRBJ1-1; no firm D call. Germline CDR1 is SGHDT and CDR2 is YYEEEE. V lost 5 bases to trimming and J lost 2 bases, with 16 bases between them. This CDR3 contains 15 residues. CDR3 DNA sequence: TGTGCCAGCAGTCGCATGAGGGAAATAAACACTGAAGCTTTCTTT. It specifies CASSRMREINTEAFF.

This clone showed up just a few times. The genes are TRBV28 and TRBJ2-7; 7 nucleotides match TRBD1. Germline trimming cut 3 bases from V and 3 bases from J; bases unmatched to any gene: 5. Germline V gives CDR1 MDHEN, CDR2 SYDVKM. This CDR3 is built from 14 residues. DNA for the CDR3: TGTGCCAGCAGTTTCTACGCAGGGGGCTACGAGCAGTACTTC. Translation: CASSFYAGGYEQYF.